This is a list of T cell receptor beta chains from one sample in a study of response to subunit inactivated influenza vaccine. TCRdb processed the RT-PCR reads anew with MiXCR; each CDR3 protein has one entry. The sample lists some 300,000 distinct CDR3 sequences; 20% to 25% were seen once. Material: PBMCs from blood, obtained less than 22 months after vaccination. These receptors were collected from a man aged 50 to 75 who received an inactivated influenza vaccine. CDR3s include the opening cysteine and the closing phenylalanine or tryptophan. Fields, in order: CDR3 DNA, CDR3 protein, D gene, clone size, J gene, V gene. The D gene is left open where the match is weak. Expanded clones get a size class; other rows say once, few or many, or leave the size out.

TGCGCCAGCAGCTTGGCCGAAAGTGTCACTGAAGCTTTCTTT,CASSLAESVTEAFF,.,few,TRBJ1-1,TRBV5-1
TGTGCCAGCAGTGTACGCGGAAATGAGCAGTTCTTC,CASSVRGNEQFF,.,few,TRBJ2-1,TRBV2
TGCGCCAGCAGCCAAGATTGGGGGACCGGATATGACTATGGCTACACCTTC,CASSQDWGTGYDYGYTF,.,.,TRBJ1-2,TRBV4-3
TGCAGCGTGTACAGGGGAAGCACTGAAGCTTTCTTT,CSVYRGSTEAFF,TRBD1,few,TRBJ1-1,TRBV29-1
TGCGCCAGCGGGCCCTCCGTGGGGACTGAAGCTTTCTTT,CASGPSVGTEAFF,.,many,TRBJ1-1,TRBV10-2
TGTGCCAGCAGCCCGGGCAGGGCCGCCATGGGGGAGACCCAGTACTTC,CASSPGRAAMGETQYF,.,.,TRBJ2-5,TRBV7-9
TGCAGTGCTAGGGGAGGGAGGAACACTGAAGCTTTCTTT,CSARGGRNTEAFF,.,few,TRBJ1-1,TRBV20-1
TGTGCCAGCAGCCGCACTTGGGGATTGAACACTGAAGCTTTCTTT,CASSRTWGLNTEAFF,.,.,TRBJ1-1,TRBV7-6
TGTGCCAGCAGCGCGACAGGCAATCAGCCCCAGCATTTT,CASSATGNQPQHF,.,many,TRBJ1-5,TRBV7-2
TGTGCCAGCAGTTTCCAGGGTCAGGCTTTCTTT,CASSFQGQAFF,.,few,TRBJ1-1,TRBV12-3/TRBV12-4
TGTGCCAGCAGTGGGGGCTACGAGCAGTACTTC,CASSGGYEQYF,.,few,TRBJ2-7,TRBV5-1
TGTGCCAGCAGTTCCAGGGAAAGTGGCTACACCTTC,CASSSRESGYTF,.,many,TRBJ1-2,TRBV7-2
TGTGCCAGCAGCCCCTTGAGGGATAGCTATGGCTACACCTTC,CASSPLRDSYGYTF,.,.,TRBJ1-2,TRBV12-3/TRBV12-4
TGTGCCATCGGACGGAATAACTATGGCTACACCTTC,CAIGRNNYGYTF,.,.,TRBJ1-2,TRBV10-3
TGTGCCAGCAGCGTAGCTGTGGTGGGTTCAGATACGCAGTATTTT,CASSVAVVGSDTQYF,.,few,TRBJ2-3,TRBV9
TGTGCCAGCAGCTTCCGGACAGGGAGTAACACCATATATTTT,CASSFRTGSNTIYF,TRBD1,.,TRBJ1-3,TRBV12-3/TRBV12-4
TGTGCTAGTGGTTTGTGGCGGGGGGGCCTTGAGACCCAGTACTTC,CASGLWRGGLETQYF,TRBD2,few,TRBJ2-5,TRBV12-5
TGCAGTCTAAGCAGGCAAGGGGACCCAGATACGCAGTATTTT,CSLSRQGDPDTQYF,.,.,TRBJ2-3,TRBV20-1
TGCGCCAGCAGCCAAGTTCCGGGAGAGAACTACGAGCAGTACTTC,CASSQVPGENYEQYF,.,few,TRBJ2-7,TRBV4-3
TGTGCCAGCAGCTTGCTAGGACAGGGTTCAAATCAGGCCCAGCATTTT,CASSLLGQGSNQAQHF,TRBD1,.,TRBJ1-5,TRBV5-6
TGTGCCACCAGTGCCCGGACAGTTACCGGGGAGCTGTTTTTT,CATSARTVTGELFF,.,.,TRBJ2-2,TRBV24-1
TGTGCCAGCAAAAAAACCCCTAGCGGGGGAGATACGCAGTATTTT,CASKKTPSGGDTQYF,TRBD2,.,TRBJ2-3,TRBV6-1
TGCAGCACCTCGGGACAGTCTCAAGAGACCCAGTACTTC,CSTSGQSQETQYF,TRBD1,.,TRBJ2-5,TRBV29-1
TGTGCCAGCAGTTTATCGGAGGGGATCACTGAAGCTTTCTTT,CASSLSEGITEAFF,.,few,TRBJ1-1,TRBV27
TGTGCCAGCAGTTTTGAGATAGGACAGGGAAAAGAGACCCAGTACTTC,CASSFEIGQGKETQYF,TRBD1,many,TRBJ2-5,TRBV12-3/TRBV12-4
TGTGCCAGCAGTTCCCTATTGGATACCTATGGCTACACCTTC,CASSSLLDTYGYTF,.,.,TRBJ1-2,TRBV6-5
TGTGCCAGCAGCCTAGGGGACAGGTTGCCCTACGAGCAGTACTTC,CASSLGDRLPYEQYF,TRBD1,.,TRBJ2-7,TRBV7-6
TGTGCCAGCAGTTTAGGATTACAGAGCAATCAGCCCCAGCATTTT,CASSLGLQSNQPQHF,.,.,TRBJ1-5,TRBV12-3/TRBV12-4